This is a list of T cell receptor beta chains from one sample in a study of blood T cell repertoires in COVID-19. TCRdb keeps only in-frame clones here, not all; method: immunoSEQ multiplex PCR. The sample records over 150,000 clones, roughly 88% being singletons. Material: PBMCs or T cells enriched from blood (not recorded which). The receptors come from a woman aged 18 to 35 who had recovered from COVID-19. Each CDR3 is given with its conserved first and last residue. Each record gives: V gene, D gene, J gene, clone size, CDR3 protein, CDR3 DNA. D genes are given only for firm matches. Rows may omit the clone size; those that give it use once, few, many or a size class.

V: TRBV19; D: TRBD1; J: TRBJ1-4; size: -; CDR3: CASSRPTGTGGEKLFF; DNA: TGTGCCAGTAGTAGGCCCACCGGGACAGGGGGAGAAAAACTGTTTTTT
V: TRBV6-2/TRBV6-3; D: -; J: TRBJ1-1; size: -; CDR3: CASSYYFRGGSTEAFF; DNA: TGTGCCAGCAGTTATTACTTTCGGGGTGGTAGCACTGAAGCTTTCTTT
V: TRBV2; D: -; J: TRBJ2-1; size: -; CDR3: CASSGNGVYNEQFF; DNA: TGTGCCAGCAGTGGGAACGGGGTTTACAATGAGCAGTTCTTC
V: TRBV6-5; D: -; J: TRBJ2-7; size: -; CDR3: CASSYDRTYEQYF; DNA: TGTGCCAGCAGTTACGACAGGACCTACGAGCAGTACTTC
V: TRBV5-1; D: -; J: TRBJ2-2; size: -; CDR3: CASSLDGGSTGELFF; DNA: TGCGCCAGCAGCTTGGATGGAGGAAGCACCGGGGAGCTGTTTTTT
V: TRBV6-1; D: -; J: TRBJ2-7; size: once; CDR3: CASSDQGLSYEQYF; DNA: TGTGCCAGCAGTGACCAGGGTCTCTCCTACGAGCAGTACTTC
V: TRBV7-2; D: -; J: TRBJ2-5; size: -; CDR3: CASSPSGLQETQYF; DNA: TGTGCCAGCAGCCCATCAGGGTTACAAGAGACCCAGTACTTC
V: TRBV4-2; D: -; J: TRBJ2-7; size: -; CDR3: CASSQIGTGYYEQYF; DNA: TGTGCCAGCAGCCAAATTGGGACTGGATACTACGAGCAGTACTTC
V: TRBV7-9; D: TRBD2; J: TRBJ2-3; size: -; CDR3: CASSRGGEERTDTQYF; DNA: TGTGCCAGCTCCCGGGGGGGGGAAGAGAGGACAGATACGCAGTATTTT
V: TRBV28; D: -; J: TRBJ2-7; size: -; CDR3: CASSLPLGRSHYEQYF; DNA: TGTGCCAGCAGTTTACCCCTTGGCAGGTCCCACTACGAGCAGTACTTC
V: TRBV25-1; D: -; J: TRBJ2-7; size: -; CDR3: CASSYSYEQYF; DNA: TGTGCCAGCAGCTACTCCTACGAGCAGTACTTC
V: TRBV19; D: TRBD1; J: TRBJ1-2; size: -; CDR3: CASSITGANYGYTF; DNA: TGTGCCAGTAGTATTACAGGGGCCAACTATGGCTACACCTTC
V: TRBV24-1; D: TRBD1; J: TRBJ2-1; size: -; CDR3: CATSDLRDRAHEQFF; DNA: TGTGCCACCAGTGATTTAAGGGACAGGGCCCATGAGCAGTTCTTC
V: TRBV4-1; D: TRBD2; J: TRBJ2-5; size: -; CDR3: CASRRLASREGRETQYF; DNA: TGCGCCAGCAGACGCTTGGCAAGCCGGGAGGGCCGGGAGACCCAGTACTTC
V: TRBV19; D: -; J: TRBJ1-5; size: -; CDR3: CASMGGINQPQHF; DNA: TGTGCCAGTATGGGGGGTATTAACCAGCCCCAGCATTTT
V: TRBV28; D: -; J: TRBJ1-3; size: few; CDR3: CASSLHRGSVSGNTIYF; DNA: TGTGCCAGCAGTTTACACCGGGGATCCGTCTCTGGAAACACCATATATTTT
V: TRBV7-6; D: TRBD2; J: TRBJ2-2; size: -; CDR3: CASSFGGRRPGELFF; DNA: TGTGCCAGCAGCTTTGGCGGGAGGCGTCCCGGGGAGCTGTTTTTT
V: TRBV14; D: TRBD2; J: TRBJ2-7; size: -; CDR3: CASSVSGSAVPYEQYF; DNA: TGTGCCAGCAGTGTTAGCGGGAGTGCCGTCCCCTACGAGCAGTACTTC
V: TRBV27; D: TRBD1; J: TRBJ2-2; size: -; CDR3: CASSFNGQGVTGELFF; DNA: TGTGCCAGCAGTTTCAATGGACAGGGGGTTACCGGGGAGCTGTTTTTT
V: TRBV28; D: TRBD1; J: TRBJ1-2; size: -; CDR3: CASSFYRGDYGYTF; DNA: TGTGCCAGCAGTTTTTACAGGGGGGACTATGGCTACACCTTC
V: TRBV7-8; D: TRBD1; J: TRBJ1-6; size: -; CDR3: CASSPRTGRSPLHF; DNA: TGTGCCAGCAGCCCTCGGACAGGTCGATCACCCCTCCACTTT
V: TRBV7-2; D: TRBD2; J: TRBJ2-1; size: -; CDR3: CASSPRIAGNNEQFF; DNA: TGTGCCAGCAGCCCCCGTATAGCGGGGAACAATGAGCAGTTCTTC
V: TRBV27; D: TRBD2; J: TRBJ2-7; size: once; CDR3: CASSLTGLAAPYEQYF; DNA: TGTGCCAGCAGTTTAACAGGACTAGCGGCCCCCTACGAGCAGTACTTC
V: TRBV11-2; D: -; J: TRBJ1-2; size: -; CDR3: CASSLDLFSYGYTF; DNA: TGTGCCAGCAGCTTAGATCTTTTCAGCTATGGCTACACCTTC
V: TRBV29-1; D: -; J: TRBJ2-7; size: -; CDR3: CSVVVDTSYEQYF; DNA: TGCAGCGTTGTTGTCGACACCTCCTACGAGCAGTACTTC
V: TRBV5-5; D: -; J: TRBJ2-7; size: -; CDR3: CASSLVQGYEQYF; DNA: TGTGCCAGCAGCTTGGTGCAGGGCTACGAGCAGTACTTC
V: TRBV28; D: -; J: TRBJ1-6; size: once; CDR3: CASRTPGGYSPLHF; DNA: TGTGCCAGCAGGACCCCCGGGGGGTATTCACCCCTCCACTTT